The 10 T cell receptor beta chains reported below all come from one sample, sequenced in a study of T cell responses to AZD1222 COVID-19 vaccine. The method was immunoSEQ multiplex PCR; TCRdb's version includes in-frame clones alone and lacks a portion of them. The sample contains about 110,000 clones, 87% of which appear only once. Sequenced here: peripheral blood, sampled on day 0 of AZD1222 vaccination. These receptors all come from an adult in good health.

J is TRBJ2-1 and V is TRBV7-2; D is uncertain. The ends were cut back, 5 bases at V and 12 bases at J, with 11 bases in the middle. The CDR3 runs to 11 residues. The germline gives CDR1 SGHTA, CDR2 FQGNSA. Here the CDR3 reads CASSQRLGQFF. The CDR3, as DNA: TGTGCCAGCAGCCAGAGGCTTGGGCAGTTCTTC.

The J gene is TRBJ1-2, the V gene TRBV25-1; the D gene is possibly TRBD1 (5 bases). Germline V gene sequence: CDR1 MGHDK, CDR2 SYGVNS. V lost 6 bases and J lost 5, with 19 bases in between. The length of the CDR3 is 15 residues. CDR3 region: CASSAGQGAAYGYTF. The DNA for the CDR3 is TGTGCCAGCAGCGCGGGGCAGGGAGCTGCGTATGGCTACACCTTC.

The rearrangement joins TRBV2 to TRBJ2-5; D is unresolved. The V end was cut by 7 bases, the J end by 3 bases, with 12 bases between. This CDR3 is built from 13 residues. Germline V CDR1 and CDR2: SNHLY, FYNNEI. The CDR3 loop reads CASTRNREETQYF. The CDR3 bases are TGTGCCAGCACAAGAAACAGAGAAGAGACCCAGTACTTC.

The chain joins TRBV4-1 to TRBJ2-7, with a tentative D call TRBD1 (5 bases). This CDR3 spans 15 amino acids. Per germline, CDR1 MGHRA and CDR2 YSYEKL. V dropped 0 bases and J dropped 2 bases, with 11 bases sitting between them. The CDR3 nucleotides read TGCGCCAGCAGCCAAGATTCCAGGGATCCCTACGAGCAGTACTTC. This sequence encodes CASSQDSRDPYEQYF.

The genes are TRBV6-5 and TRBJ1-2, with TRBD1 as a possible D gene (5 bases). The CDR3 runs to 16 residues. The germline V gene has CDR1 MNHEY and CDR2 SVGAGI. V lost 4 bases, J lost 4 bases, and 19 bases lay in between. The CDR3 nucleotides read TGTGCCAGCAGTTCCCAGGGTCTGGGACCGACCTATGGCTACACCTTC. Protein sequence: CASSSQGLGPTYGYTF.

This chain links TRBV6-6 with TRBJ2-1; TRBD1 matches at 7 bases. CDR1 is MNHNY and CDR2 is SVGAGI in the germline V gene (reference sequence). V lost 6 bases to trimming and J lost 4 bases; unmatched junction nucleotides: 6. The CDR3 is made up of 14 amino acids. CDR3 region: CASRVRDSYNEQFF. CDR3 nucleotides: TGTGCCAGCAGAGTCCGGGACAGTTACAATGAGCAGTTCTTC.

The rearrangement links TRBV6-5 to TRBJ1-1, with D unclear. The ends were cut back, 5 bases at V and 4 bases at J, with 14 bases in the middle. The germline gives CDR1 MNHEY, CDR2 SVGAGI. This CDR3 is built from 14 residues. CDR3 sequence reads: CASSPMGKITEAFF. DNA for the CDR3: TGTGCCAGCAGTCCCATGGGGAAGATCACTGAAGCTTTCTTT.

The chain couples TRBV10-3 to TRBJ2-3; the match to TRBD1 covers 7 bases. Per germline, CDR1 ENHRY and CDR2 SYGVKD. This CDR3 is 15 amino acids long. The ends lost 4 bases at V and 5 bases at J; junction bases unmatched: 9. The CDR3 region is CAISADRAQGDTQYF. The CDR3 region has the DNA TGTGCCATCAGTGCTGACAGGGCGCAAGGAGATACGCAGTATTTT.

This clone was counted a single time. This sequence joins TRBV20-1 and TRBJ2-7, with TRBD1 as a possible D gene (5 bases). V lost 6 bases and J 0 bases, leaving 18 bases between the germline ends. Per germline, CDR1 DFQATT and CDR2 SNEGSKA (reference sequence). The CDR3 is made up of 15 amino acids. The CDR3 bases are TGCAGTGCCAGTAGACAGCTGATTTCCTCCTACGAGCAGTACTTC. Residues: CSASRQLISSYEQYF.

The rearrangement joins TRBV15 to TRBJ2-1; D possibly matches TRBD1 or TRBD2 (5 bases each). Germline values: CDR1 LNHNV, CDR2 YYDKDF (reference sequence). The ends were cut back, 3 bases at V and 3 bases at J, with 9 bases in the middle. The CDR3 is 14 residues long. In DNA, the CDR3 is TGTGCCACCAGCAGCGGGACGGACTACAATGAGCAGTTCTTC. It yields the protein CATSSGTDYNEQFF. The variable domain in full, with the rest retrieved from reference TRBV15 and TRBJ2-1, is DAMVIQNPRYQVTQFGKPVTLSCSQTLNHNVMYWYQQKSSQAPKLLFHYYDKDFNNEADTPDNFQSRRPNTSFCFLDIRSPGLGDTAMYLCATSSGTDYNEQFFGPGTRLTVL.